This T cell receptor (beta chain) was identified during a study of CD4 and CD8 cells across lung adenocarcinoma regions (dated by TCRdb to between 2018 and 2020). Broadly, across the study: The study examined intratumor heterogeneity of the T cell receptor repertoire by comparing tumor centers with tumor margins.

The sample holds a few counts of this clonotype. This clone's antigen is unknown. One end of the junction is discordant with germline, which a read error may explain. Patients with localized lung adenocarcinoma, a subtype of non-small cell lung cancer, were used as donors. Samples were obtained from the centers of localized lung adenocarcinomas. For TCR repertoire analysis, CD4+ T cells from tumor tissue were profiled separately from CD8+ T cells. For CDR1 and CDR2, the germline V gene lists MNHEY and SVGAGI. Including the terminal cysteine and phenylalanine, the CDR3 comprises 15 residues. The sequence is cut down to CDR3 DNA, 45 bases in frame from base 1. The library came from PCR. Sequencing was performed on a HiSeq X Ten. Using fastp at Q25 and MiXCR, TCRdb reprocessed the public reads and kept productive beta chains. Each entry merges the rows of one CDR3 protein and shows their most common DNA and genes. The sample table lists about 3,400 distinct CDR3 sequences, about 57% of them with a count of one. The top ten constitute 25% to 40% of the sample.

The sequenced material came from CD4+ T cells from the center of a lung tumor. The cell subset or site label on this specimen signifies: tumor center region. Here the chain combines TRBV6-5 and TRBJ1-5; TRBD1 is a possible D gene, resting on 6 matching bases. The sequence was collected from a female donor with lung adenocarcinoma. The CD4 and CD8 labels of this study may be unreliable. The nucleotides are TGTGCCAGCAGCTACTGGACAGAAAGCAATCAGCCCCAGCATTTT. Translated, it reads CASSYWTESNQPQHF.